This T cell receptor (beta chain) stems from a study of T cells in narcolepsy (dated by TCRdb to between 2017 and 2018). About the investigation overall: The study enrolled patients with narcolepsy type 1 or type 2 (NT1, NT2) together with healthy control donors. Autoreactive T cells targeting hypocretin neuron self-antigens (hypocretin, TRIB2) were sought in narcolepsy patients, and TCR Vbeta sequencing was used to track clonotypes in blood and CSF.

Memory CD4+ T cells were sorted ex vivo from peripheral blood of narcolepsy patients and healthy controls for TCR Vbeta sequencing. This clone was observed once. It has no known antigen specificity. Per-nucleotide qualities are absent, and no much larger clonotype sits a single base away. Paper-wide results and their limitations: Autoreactive clonotypes were reported to be detected serially in the blood of the same patients and of different patients, but not in the blood of healthy controls. Numbers of sequenced blood memory CD4+ clonotypes were comparable, averaging about 40,000 in patients and some 33,000 in controls. Plots comparing CSF and blood CD4+ T cell clonotypes from the same patient highlighted HCRT-specific and TRIB2-specific autoreactive clonotypes. Certain blood memory CD4+ repertoires from patients and controls had no sequences that matched autoreactive T cell clones.

Library generation was performed with the immunoSEQ multiplex PCR assay. The table comes from immuneACCESS by way of TCRdb, which keeps in-frame sequences with V and J called. Part of the clones is missing from these tables; in studies checked, under half for an unresolved V gene and the rest for unknown reasons. For this sample there are about 24,000 clones; less than 70% appear just once. The top ten hold 9.5% to 15% of the sample. The CDR3 goes from the cysteine to the phenylalanine over 17 residues. The read is trimmed to its CDR3 DNA, 51 bases read in frame from base 1. Taken from the germline V gene, the CDR1 and CDR2 loops are SGHVS and FQNEAQ. V sheds 2 bases and J sheds 2 bases, leaving 17 bases between their ends.

The rearrangement combines TRBV7-8 with TRBJ2-3, and the D gene may be TRBD2, 6 bases matching. This sequence originates from a human donor in good health. Specimen: memory (CD45RA-) CD4+ T cells from blood. The sample's cell subset or site label, decoded: memory T cells sorted ex vivo from peripheral blood. The DNA is as follows: TGTGCCAGCAGCTTACTAAATCGGGGGACCCCCACAGATACGCAGTATTTT. Protein translation: CASSLLNRGTPTDTQYF. This CDR3, with the reference TRBV7-8 and TRBJ2-3 proteins standing in past its ends, gives the full variable domain GAGVSQSPRYKVAKRGQDVALRCDPISGHVSLFWYQQALGQGPEFLTYFQNEAQLDKSGLPSDRFFAERPEGSVSTLKIQRTQQEDSAVYLCASSLLNRGTPTDTQYFGPGTRLTVL.